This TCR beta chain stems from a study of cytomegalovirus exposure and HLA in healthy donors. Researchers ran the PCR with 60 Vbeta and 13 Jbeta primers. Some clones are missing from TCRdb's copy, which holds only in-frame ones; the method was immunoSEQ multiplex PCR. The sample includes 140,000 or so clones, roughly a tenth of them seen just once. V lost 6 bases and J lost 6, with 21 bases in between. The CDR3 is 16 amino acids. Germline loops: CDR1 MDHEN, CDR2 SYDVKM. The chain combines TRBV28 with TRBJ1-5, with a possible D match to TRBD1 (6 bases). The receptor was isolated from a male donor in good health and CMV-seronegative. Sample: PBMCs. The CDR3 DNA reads TGTGCCAGCAGCGGGGTAGAAGGGGGAAGGGGTCAGCCCCAGCATTTT. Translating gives CASSGVEGGRGQPQHF.